The subject of this entry is one T cell receptor beta chain. What it binds is unknown. These data belong to a study of identical twins. Findings and caveats of the study: Alpha sequences out of frame and shared by twins had excess low generation probability.

Germline V gene lookup returns CDR1 DFQATT and CDR2 SNEGSKA (reference sequence). There are 14 residues in the CDR3. Trimming pared 6 bases from V and 0 bases from J, leaving 13 bases between. TCRdb re-called the 5' RACE reads with MiXCR, one entry per CDR3 protein. The top ten hold around 1.6% of the sample, which has 750,000 to 950,000 distinct CDR3 sequences, around 12% seen once. These data were also reused for a study on yellow fever vaccine responses in identical twins.

Sequencing was performed on PBMCs. The sequence derives from a woman aged 18-29 years in good health. The V call is TRBV20-1, the J call TRBJ2-3; D possibly corresponds to TRBD1 (6 bases). In DNA, the CDR3 is TGCAGTGCGCCCGGGACAACTAGCACAGATACGCAGTATTTT. Protein: CSAPGTTSTDTQYF.